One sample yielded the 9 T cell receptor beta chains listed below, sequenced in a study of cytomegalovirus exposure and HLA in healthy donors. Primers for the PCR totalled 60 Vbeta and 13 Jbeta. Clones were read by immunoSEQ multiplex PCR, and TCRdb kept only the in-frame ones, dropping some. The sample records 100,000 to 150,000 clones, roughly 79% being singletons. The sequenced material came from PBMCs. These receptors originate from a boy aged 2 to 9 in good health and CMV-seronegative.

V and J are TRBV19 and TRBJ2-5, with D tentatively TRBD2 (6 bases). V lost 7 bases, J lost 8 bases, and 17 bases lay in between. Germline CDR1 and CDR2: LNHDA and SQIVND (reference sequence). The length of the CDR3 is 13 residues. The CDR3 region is CASTPPGVGTQYF. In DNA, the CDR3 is TGTGCCAGTACCCCCCCGGGGGTGGGAACCCAGTACTTC.

Here the CDR3 reads CASSYPTIGSPLHF. Written as DNA, the CDR3 is TGTGCCAGCAGTTACCCCACTATAGGATCACCCCTCCACTTT. V gene TRBV6-5 combines with J gene TRBJ1-6, with D hard to call. The CDR3 runs to 14 residues. V lost 2 bases and J 10 bases, leaving 12 bases between the germline ends. Per germline, CDR1 MNHEY and CDR2 SVGAGI.

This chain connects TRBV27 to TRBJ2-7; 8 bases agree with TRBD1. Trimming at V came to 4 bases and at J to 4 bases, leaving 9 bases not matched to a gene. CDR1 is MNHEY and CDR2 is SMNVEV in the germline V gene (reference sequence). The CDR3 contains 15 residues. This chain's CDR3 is CASSSGTGEGYEQYF. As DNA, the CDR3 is TGTGCCAGCAGTTCCGGGACAGGTGAGGGTTACGAGCAGTACTTC.

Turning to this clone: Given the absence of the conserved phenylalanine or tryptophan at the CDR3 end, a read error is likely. CDR3 in amino acids: CASSLVWQASNQPQHL. The CDR3 nucleotides are TGTGCCAGCAGCTTAGTTTGGCAGGCTAGCAATCAGCCCCAGCATCTT. The chain combines TRBV7-8 with TRBJ1-5; the D is unclear. The germline V gene encodes CDR1 SGHVS and CDR2 FQNEAQ. Trimming took 1 base from V and 0 from J, leaving 10 bases between them. The CDR3 length is 16 residues.

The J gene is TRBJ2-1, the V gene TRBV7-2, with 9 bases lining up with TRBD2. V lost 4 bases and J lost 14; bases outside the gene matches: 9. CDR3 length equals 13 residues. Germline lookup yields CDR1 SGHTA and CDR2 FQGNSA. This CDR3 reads CASSSFTAGGEFF. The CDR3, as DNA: TGTGCCAGCAGCTCATTTACAGCGGGGGGAGAGTTCTTC.

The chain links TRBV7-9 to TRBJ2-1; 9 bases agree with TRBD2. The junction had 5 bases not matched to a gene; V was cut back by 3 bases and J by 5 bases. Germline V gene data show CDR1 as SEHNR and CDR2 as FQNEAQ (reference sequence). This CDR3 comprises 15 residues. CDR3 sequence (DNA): TGTGCCAGCAGCTTGGTCGGCGGGAGGGACAATGAGCAGTTCTTC. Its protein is CASSLVGGRDNEQFF.

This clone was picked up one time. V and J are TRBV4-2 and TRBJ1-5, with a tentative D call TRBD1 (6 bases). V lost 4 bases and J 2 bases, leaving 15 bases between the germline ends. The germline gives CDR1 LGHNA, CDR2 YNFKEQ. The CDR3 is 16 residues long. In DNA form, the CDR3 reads TGTGCCAGCAGCCCAAGCGGAGGGGGGGGCAATCAGCCCCAGCATTTT. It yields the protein CASSPSGGGGNQPQHF.

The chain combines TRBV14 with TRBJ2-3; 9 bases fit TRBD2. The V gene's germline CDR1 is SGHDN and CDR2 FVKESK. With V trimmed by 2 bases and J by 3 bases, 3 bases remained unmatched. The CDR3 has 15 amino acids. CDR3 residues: CASSQISGGTDTQYF. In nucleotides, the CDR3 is TGTGCCAGCAGCCAAATAAGCGGGGGGACAGATACGCAGTATTTT.

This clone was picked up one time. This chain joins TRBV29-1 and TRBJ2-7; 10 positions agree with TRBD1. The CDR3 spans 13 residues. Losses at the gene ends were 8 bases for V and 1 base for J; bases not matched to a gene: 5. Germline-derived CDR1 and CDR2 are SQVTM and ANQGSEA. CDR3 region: CSFWTGGSYEQYF. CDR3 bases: TGCAGCTTCTGGACAGGGGGGTCCTACGAGCAGTACTTC.